This TCR beta chain was captured by sequencing in a study of T cell responses to AZD1222 COVID-19 vaccine. Overall study results and limits: Sampling that yielded the repertoires occurred only after the peak T cell response.

Profiled with immunoSEQ multiplex PCR; TCRdb holds only in-frame clones, not every one. The repertoire includes fewer than 65,000 clones, more than 65% of them detected once, and 15% to 25% sits in the top ten. Notes on this clone: Its antigen is not known.

The TCR sequence derives from an adult in good health. The material was peripheral blood, obtained on day 0 of AZD1222 vaccination.

The CDR3 loop reads CASSAGQGPDIQYF. CDR3 DNA sequence: TGTGCCAGCAGCGCGGGACAGGGTCCGGACATTCAGTACTTC. The rearrangement uses TRBV9 and TRBJ2-4; 9 bases map to TRBD1. The CDR3 is made up of 14 amino acids. Germline V gene data show CDR1 as SGDLS and CDR2 as YYNGEE. Trimming removed 3 bases from V and 8 bases from J; junction bases left unmatched: 6.